The source of this T cell receptor (beta chain) is a study of T cells in Graves' hyperthyroidism and ophthalmopathy. The germline gives CDR1 LGHDT, CDR2 YNNKEL (reference sequence). The CDR3 runs to 13 residues. Trimming took off 2 bases at V and 5 bases at J, with 6 bases between the two ends. There were TCR beta CDR3 regions amplified from RNA transcripts. The TCR CDR3 was amplified in a first-round RT-PCR using the HTBI primer set. In TCRdb, the multiplex PCR reads were re-called with MiXCR into one record per CDR3 protein. The table records 500,000 to 800,000 distinct CDR3 sequences, approximately 14% of them present only once. The cohort's ophthalmopathy patients, a group with duration under 3 months, had a Clinical Activity Score of at least 3 and a NOSPECS grade of at least 4.

Sequenced: blood. The chain recombines TRBV3-1 with TRBJ2-2; no definite D call. This clonotype was obtained from a woman aged 50 to 65 with Graves' ophthalmopathy. The DNA of the CDR3 is TGTGCCAGCAGCCAATTCCTGACCGGGGAGCTGTTTTTT. It is translated as CASSQFLTGELFF. The full variable domain, its missing parts supplied by reference TRBV3-1 and TRBJ2-2, is DTAVSQTPKYLVTQMGNDKSIKCEQNLGHDTMYWYKQDSKKFLKIMFSYNNKELIINETVPNRFSPKSPDKAHLNLHINSLELGDSAVYFCASSQFLTGELFFGEGSRLTVL.